This entry lists 22 T cell receptor beta chains sequenced from one sample in a study of cytomegalovirus exposure and HLA in healthy donors. It was with 60 Vbeta and 13 Jbeta primers that the PCR ran. The data were produced by immunoSEQ multiplex PCR, yet TCRdb's version contains in-frame clones alone and is incomplete. Of about 150,000 clones listed, 77% are singletons. The sequencing sample was made of PBMCs. The source is a male donor in good health and CMV-seronegative.

This rearrangement joins TRBV6-1 to TRBJ2-7; tentatively, D is TRBD2 (6 bases). Per the germline V gene, CDR1 is MNHNS and CDR2 is SASEGT. Between the trimmed V and J ends, which lost 8 bases and 6 bases, there was a span of 23 bases. This CDR3 contains 15 residues. The CDR3 DNA is TGTGCCAGCGCGGCCCCCAGCGGGTTCCTCGGCGAGCAGTACTTC. Translation gives CASAAPSGFLGEQYF.

The chain joins TRBV7-8 to TRBJ2-5, with TRBD2 identical over 7 bases. Per the germline V gene, CDR1 is SGHVS and CDR2 is FQNEAQ. V lost 2 bases, J lost 0 bases, and 0 bases stayed unmatched. This CDR3 is built from 14 residues. Here the CDR3 reads CASSLSGNQETQYF. The CDR3 bases are TGTGCCAGCAGCTTAAGCGGGAACCAAGAGACCCAGTACTTC.

The chain is built from TRBV6-5 and TRBJ2-7; 8 bases align to TRBD2. J gave up 1 base and V 4 bases, and 6 bases lay outside the gene matches. Germline assignment: CDR1 MNHEY and CDR2 SVGAGI. This CDR3 contains 15 residues. In nucleotides, the CDR3 is TGTGCCAGCAGTTCTGCTGGCGGGAGGTCCTACGAGCAGTACTTC. Translating gives CASSSAGGRSYEQYF.

The chain combines TRBV6-5 with TRBJ1-5, with D hard to call. Trimming took 7 bases from V and 7 from J, leaving 14 bases between them. Germline CDR1 reads MNHEY; CDR2 reads SVGAGI. The CDR3 sequence is 13 residues long. The CDR3 sequence: CASTNGVEQPQHF. CDR3 coding DNA: TGTGCCAGCACTAACGGGGTGGAACAGCCCCAGCATTTT.

Only a few counts were recorded for this clone. The chain joins TRBV7-2 to TRBJ2-7, with 8 nucleotides matching TRBD1. This CDR3 comprises 15 residues. Germline CDR1 reads SGHTA; CDR2 reads FQGNSA. Trimming removed 1 base from V and 2 bases from J; junction bases left unmatched: 4. CDR3 residues: CASSLGAGGPYEQYF. The CDR3 DNA sequence: TGTGCCAGCAGCTTAGGGGCAGGGGGCCCCTACGAGCAGTACTTC.

This sequence joins TRBV19 and TRBJ2-7; 7 bases fit TRBD1. This CDR3 region has 15 residues. Germline-derived CDR1 and CDR2 are LNHDA and SQIVND (reference sequence). V gave up 6 bases and J gave up 6 bases; unmatched junction bases: 14. Written as DNA, the CDR3 is TGTGCCAGTAGCAGTATGACAGGGATATTCCGCGAGCAGTACTTC. Encoded protein: CASSSMTGIFREQYF.

The chain recombines TRBV18 with TRBJ1-1; tentatively, D is TRBD1 (6 bases). Trimming cost V 3 bases and J 5 bases, with 13 bases left between them. The CDR3 length is 14 residues. Germline V gene sequence: CDR1 KGHSH, CDR2 LQKENI. CDR3: CASSPATGGTEAFF. In DNA form, the CDR3 reads TGTGCCAGCTCACCTGCGACAGGAGGAACTGAAGCTTTCTTT.

This clone was detected a few times. The genes are TRBV27 and TRBJ2-3; D is unclear. Trimming took off 5 bases at V and 0 bases at J, with 9 bases between the two ends. Germline V gives CDR1 MNHEY, CDR2 SMNVEV (reference sequence). There are 14 residues in the CDR3. In DNA, the CDR3 is TGTGCCAGCAGTGCGGAAGGAAGCACAGATACGCAGTATTTT. Translating it yields CASSAEGSTDTQYF.

V is TRBV9 and J is TRBJ1-5, with D unresolved. The CDR3 loop spans 15 amino acids. Trimming shortened V by 4 bases and J by 0 bases, and 11 bases separated the two germline ends. Germline V gene lookup returns CDR1 SGDLS and CDR2 YYNGEE. The CDR3 sequence is CASSPRDTSNQPQHF. The CDR3 bases are TGTGCCAGCAGCCCGCGCGACACTAGCAATCAGCCCCAGCATTTT.

The V gene is TRBV11-2, the J gene TRBJ2-1, with TRBD2 identical over 11 bases. In germline, CDR1 is SGHAT, CDR2 FQNNGV. The CDR3 covers 14 residues. The V segment lost 5 bases and the J segment 7 bases; nucleotides outside the gene matches: 4. The CDR3 DNA is TGTGCCAGCAGCGTGGGACTAGCGGTAAATGAGCAGTTCTTC. It yields the protein CASSVGLAVNEQFF.

Comment on this clone: One junction end does not reproduce the germline sequence, and a read error may be involved. The rearrangement links TRBV6-1 to TRBJ2-7, with a weak D call TRBD2 (6 bases). CDR1 is MNHNS and CDR2 is SASEGT in the germline V gene. This CDR3 is 14 amino acids long. The CDR3 bases are TGTGCCAGCAGTGAAGCGGAGGGGACCTATGAGCAGTACTTC. Translation: CASSEAEGTYEQYF.

This clone was counted a few times. This chain joins TRBV10-3 and TRBJ2-2; weak D call: TRBD2 (6 bases). Trimming removed 6 bases from V and 7 bases from J, with 18 bases in between. Germline V CDR1 and CDR2: ENHRY, SYGVKD. The CDR3 length is 15 residues. In DNA, the CDR3 is TGTGCCATCAGCCGGGACTCGCCCATAAGCGGGGAGCTGTTTTTT. Residues: CAISRDSPISGELFF.

Of note for this clone: An end of the junction differs from the germline gene, which may be a read error. This chain connects TRBV4-1 to TRBJ2-5, with a tentative D call TRBD2 (6 bases). This CDR3 contains 18 residues. In germline, CDR1 is MGHRA, CDR2 YSYEKL. This CDR3 is CASSQGGANGRNQKTQYF. CDR3 nucleotides: TGCGCCAGCAGCCAAGGAGGGGCTAACGGGAGAAACCAAAAGACCCAGTACTTC.

The chain combines TRBV29-1 with TRBJ2-7; the match to TRBD2 covers 14 bases. V gave up 6 bases and J gave up 2 bases; unmatched junction bases: 9. Germline values: CDR1 SQVTM, CDR2 ANQGSEA. The CDR3 consists of 16 residues. In DNA, the CDR3 is TGCAGCGTGGACGGACTAGCGGGAGGTAAGACCTACGAGCAGTACTTC. Translation gives CSVDGLAGGKTYEQYF.

The chain carries TRBV5-6 and TRBJ2-1; tentatively, D is TRBD1 (6 bases). CDR1 and CDR2 from the germline V gene are SGHDT and YYEEEE. V was clipped by 2 bases and J by 5 bases, with 11 bases between them. This CDR3 contains 14 residues. In nucleotides, the CDR3 is TGTGCCAGCAGCTTAATAGGGGGAAACAATGAGCAGTTCTTC. Its translation is CASSLIGGNNEQFF. Filled out from reference TRBV5-6 and TRBJ2-1, the complete variable domain reads DAGVTQSPTHLIKTRGQQVTLRCSPKSGHDTVSWYQQALGQGPQFIFQYYEEEERQRGNFPDRFSGHQFPNYSSELNVNALLLGDSALYLCASSLIGGNNEQFFGPGTRLTVL.

This clone was seen more than once but under ten times. The gene calls are TRBV11-3 and TRBJ1-3, with TRBD1 matching 7 bases. The CDR3 runs 15 residues. The V and J ends lost 5 bases and 0 bases, in that order; junction bases with no gene match: 4. Per the germline V gene, CDR1 is SGHNT and CDR2 is YENEEA. CDR3 region: CASSEGQLSGNTIYF. DNA of the CDR3: TGTGCCAGCAGCGAGGGACAGCTCTCTGGAAACACCATATATTTT.

The V and J genes are TRBV4-3 and TRBJ2-7; no reliable D call. The CDR3 length is 14 residues. Trimming left V 0 bases short and J 0 bases short, with 6 bases between. CDR1 LGHNA and CDR2 YSLEER come from the germline V gene. CDR3: CASSQEPGSYEQYF. The CDR3 nucleotides read TGCGCCAGCAGCCAAGAGCCCGGCTCCTACGAGCAGTACTTC.

This clone has just one count. The CDR3 DNA reads TGCGCCAGCAGCTTGGACGGGAGGTCCGAGTATGGCTACACCTTC. It encodes CASSLDGRSEYGYTF. The V and J genes are TRBV5-1 and TRBJ1-2; D unclear. Germline lookup yields CDR1 SGHRS and CDR2 YFSETQ. V was cut by 0 bases and J by 5 bases, with 14 bases left in between. The CDR3 has 15 residues.

Only a few counts were recorded for this clone. V gene TRBV10-1 combines with J gene TRBJ2-2; 7 positions match TRBD1. CDR1 is WNHNN and CDR2 is SYGVQD in the germline V gene (reference sequence). This CDR3 has 14 amino acids. The V and J ends lost 3 bases and 5 bases, in that order; junction bases with no gene match: 3. The CDR3, as DNA: TGCGCCAGCAGTGAAGGGGGCCGGACCGGGGAGCTGTTTTTT. This codes for CASSEGGRTGELFF.

This clone was observed a handful of times. The V gene is TRBV4-1, the J gene TRBJ1-1; the D gene is possibly TRBD1 (6 bases). The CDR3 is 13 residues long. V gave up 1 base and J gave up 6 bases, with 9 bases separating them. Germline lookup yields CDR1 MGHRA and CDR2 YSYEKL. The CDR3 bases are TGCGCCAGCAGCCAAGTGGGACAACCTGAAGCTTTCTTT. The encoded protein is CASSQVGQPEAFF.

This clone occurred a few times. The rearrangement links TRBV27 to TRBJ1-5, with 8 bases that match TRBD1. The CDR3 spans 16 residues. CDR1 is MNHEY, CDR2 SMNVEV, per germline (reference sequence). Unmatched junction bases numbered 11, after V lost 6 bases and J lost 4 bases. The CDR3 loop reads CASSTIGQGGNQPQHF. In DNA, the CDR3 is TGTGCCAGCAGCACTATCGGACAGGGCGGGAATCAGCCCCAGCATTTT.

The CDR3 loop is CASGRGGETQYF. In nucleotides, the CDR3 is TGTGCCAGCGGCCGAGGCGGAGAGACCCAGTACTTC. This rearrangement joins TRBV27 to TRBJ2-5; D remains unclear. The germline V gene has CDR1 MNHEY and CDR2 SMNVEV (reference sequence). CDR3 length: 12 residues. The V gene lost 8 bases and the J gene lost 4 bases, with 11 bases spanning the gap.